These T cell receptor beta chains were read from a single sample in a study of shared clonotypes between healthy human individuals. The data were produced by immunoSEQ multiplex PCR, yet TCRdb's version contains in-frame clones alone and is incomplete. The sample consists of some 2,500,000 clones, more than 85% of them appearing once. Material for sequencing was naive CD4+ T cells from PBMCs. The origin of the receptors is a man aged 18 to 35 in good health. Some clones in this sample may be carry-over from other donors' samples. Each CDR3 is given with its conserved first and last residue. Size tells how often a clone was seen (once, few, many) or the class of an expanded clone, and some rows leave it out.

clone size: once; V gene: TRBV28; CDR3 protein: CASSSTNYGYTF
clone size: NA; V gene: TRBV18; CDR3 protein: CASSSGLRNNEQFF
clone size: NA; V gene: TRBV27; CDR3 protein: CASSLRLGIAKNIQYF
clone size: once; V gene: TRBV6-5; CDR3 protein: CASSYGDSSGANVLTF
clone size: NA; V gene: TRBV5-1; CDR3 protein: CASSLVLGGNEQFF
clone size: NA; V gene: TRBV29-1; CDR3 protein: CSVGDRGPGSDGYTF
clone size: NA; V gene: TRBV30; CDR3 protein: CAWNTHGGEETQYF
clone size: NA; V gene: TRBV28; CDR3 protein: CASSPRPGQGDTQYF
clone size: NA; V gene: TRBV5-1; CDR3 protein: CASSFRLASGEGFF
clone size: NA; V gene: TRBV28; CDR3 protein: CASTRGYEQYF
clone size: once; V gene: TRBV7-3; CDR3 protein: CASSSLALGEQFF
clone size: NA; V gene: TRBV2; CDR3 protein: CASSVLQGAYGYTF
clone size: NA; V gene: TRBV28; CDR3 protein: CASTSFTAGGLDTQYF
clone size: few; V gene: TRBV6-1; CDR3 protein: CASNPTGGWTEAFF
clone size: NA; V gene: TRBV11-2; CDR3 protein: CASSLVSDTGELFF
clone size: NA; V gene: TRBV7-9; CDR3 protein: CASSLGRFYEQYF
clone size: NA; V gene: TRBV19; CDR3 protein: CASSITGTGVRGYTF
clone size: NA; V gene: TRBV9; CDR3 protein: CASSPGVPNTEAFF
clone size: NA; V gene: TRBV2; CDR3 protein: CASRGSSPSTGELFF
clone size: NA; V gene: TRBV28; CDR3 protein: CASSLWGQGKADTQYF
clone size: NA; V gene: TRBV11-2; CDR3 protein: CASSFTSGGLTDTQYF
clone size: NA; V gene: TRBV5-4; CDR3 protein: CASSLGTPGLLFFGIQYF
clone size: NA; V gene: TRBV6-4; CDR3 protein: CASRQGSNTEAFF
clone size: NA; V gene: TRBV7-9; CDR3 protein: CASSQGTGDTQYF
clone size: NA; V gene: TRBV28; CDR3 protein: CASRSKRTGELFF
clone size: NA; V gene: TRBV28; CDR3 protein: CASSPAFSRTDTQYF
clone size: NA; V gene: TRBV6-5; CDR3 protein: CASRSMGEQFF
clone size: NA; V gene: TRBV19; CDR3 protein: CASRDGAKNIQYF
clone size: NA; V gene: TRBV5-1; CDR3 protein: CASSLWTDDYGYTF
clone size: NA; V gene: TRBV28; CDR3 protein: CASSFEGRGHGNTIYF
clone size: NA; V gene: TRBV7-8; CDR3 protein: CASSYDSNQPQHF
clone size: NA; V gene: TRBV9; CDR3 protein: CASSVGRPGANVLTF
clone size: NA; V gene: TRBV7-6; CDR3 protein: CASSLAGTRDQQHLFGQYF